This T cell receptor (beta chain) was obtained from a study of T cell repertoires in cytomegalovirus infection. This clonotype has ten or more counts. The germline V gene has CDR1 SEHNR and CDR2 FQNEAQ (reference sequence). This CDR3 is 15 amino acids long. Between the trimmed V and J ends, which lost 6 bases and 2 bases, there was a span of 14 bases. TCRdb redid the calling of the reads with MiXCR, one entry per CDR3 protein. The sample includes 200,000 to 250,000 distinct CDR3 sequences, roughly 12% of them seen just once. Sequencing input: PBMCs. The rearrangement uses TRBV7-9 and TRBJ1-5; no clear D gene. The receptor's source is a human donor in good health (CMV status not recorded). Some clones in this sample may be carry-over from other donors' samples. In DNA form, the CDR3 reads TGTGCCAGCAGTTTCGGGGTGGCGGGCAATCAGCCCCAGCATTTT. As protein: CASSFGVAGNQPQHF.